Sequencing of this TCR beta chain was carried out in a study of early T cells in non-severe SARS-CoV-2 infection (TCRdb year 2021). At the level of the whole study: Bulk RNA from unsorted whole blood was used for TCR sequencing, so alpha and beta chains could not be paired.

There are 15 amino acids in the CDR3, from cysteine to phenylalanine inclusive. Only the CDR3 portion is preserved as DNA: 45 bases, with reading frame beginning at the first base. From a lookup of the germline V gene, CDR1 and CDR2 are MDHEN and SYDVKM. The germline ends are 19 bases apart after V is trimmed by 8 bases and J by 8 bases. A case-control design nested within a healthcare worker cohort in London, UK, was used, with weekly nasopharyngeal swab PCR tests and blood sampling performed. Between 23 and 31 March 2020, the week of the UK lockdown, healthcare workers were enrolled and then followed up weekly for as long as 16 weeks. Preparation of the library involved 5' RACE. Sequencing instrument: NextSeq 500. To correct for sequencing error and PCR bias, the TCR library protocol tagged individual cDNA molecules with unique molecular identifiers. TCR alpha and beta chains were both sequenced, and the abundances of alpha and beta sequences in each sample were closely correlated with each other. The study's processing was this. Decombinator V4 was used to annotate TCR sequences for V gene, J gene and CDR3. Expanded TCRs were defined as changing significantly between any two time points under a Poisson model with p below 0.0001. TCR abundances were normalised to the total number of TCRs sequenced per sample and expressed as counts per million. TRAV1-2 paired with TRAJ12, TRAJ20 or TRAJ33 defined MAIT TCRs, while TRAV10 paired with TRAJ18 defined iNKT TCRs. VDJdb, accessed 1 November 2021, was searched for CMV, EBV and SARS-CoV-2 annotated TCRs, with TCRs annotated for multiple antigens excluded. The public reads were run again by TCRdb, first through fastp at Q25 and then through MiXCR, and only productive beta chains were kept. Each entry merges the rows of one CDR3 protein and shows their most common DNA and genes. The authors' filters were not applied to this entry. The sample has tens of thousands of distinct CDR3 sequences on record, roughly an eighth of them singletons. Roughly 3% of the sample belongs to the ten largest clones.

Points the paper makes about the study in general: Matching against VDJdb was skewed toward anti-spike CD8 responses, likely underestimated virus-specific expansions, and missed private and CD4 specificities.

A remark on this clonotype: Its binding antigen is unknown. Qualities for individual bases were not recorded, and no much larger clone is one base off.

Rearrangement joined TRBV28 to TRBJ1-6; TRBD1 might be the D gene, on 5 matching bases. The sequenced sample consisted of whole blood. The receptor's source is an adult who was a healthcare worker with PCR-confirmed SARS-CoV-2 infection or an uninfected control (not recorded which). The bases read TGTGCCAGCTCATACACCGGGACGGCAGATTCACCCCTCCACTTT. It is translated as CASSYTGTADSPLHF.